These 19 T cell receptor beta chains were all obtained from the same sample, sequenced in a study of T cells in Graves' hyperthyroidism and ophthalmopathy. TCR beta CDR3 region amplification was performed from RNA transcripts. A set of HTBI primers served as the primers for a first-round RT-PCR of the TCR CDR3. TCRdb reanalysed the multiplex PCR reads using MiXCR and keeps one entry per CDR3 protein. The data hold 200,000 to 300,000 distinct CDR3 sequences, with 16% observed a single time. The specimen sequenced was blood. These receptors all come from a woman younger than 35 with Graves' ophthalmopathy.

This clonotype was recorded at least ten times. This rearrangement joins TRBV20-1 to TRBJ2-2; no clear D. The CDR3 has 12 residues. The germline V and J ends were trimmed by 6 bases and 3 bases, with 8 bases remaining between them. Per germline, CDR1 DFQATT and CDR2 SNEGSKA (reference sequence). The CDR3 sequence: CSATRDTGELFF. The CDR3 DNA follows: TGCAGTGCCACTCGGGACACCGGGGAGCTGTTTTTT.

This chain joins TRBV2 and TRBJ2-3; D could derive from TRBD1 or TRBD2 (6 bases each). V shed 8 bases and J shed 0 bases, with 15 bases lying between them. CDR1 SNHLY and CDR2 FYNNEI come from the germline V gene. The CDR3 is 15 residues long. The CDR3 reads CASGGQTTSTDTQYF. DNA for the CDR3: TGTGCCAGCGGGGGGCAGACCACTAGCACAGATACGCAGTATTTT.

In this sample, this clonotype turned up many times. The rearrangement uses TRBV6-6 and TRBJ1-5; D gene unclear. Germline V gene lookup returns CDR1 MNHNY and CDR2 SVGAGI (reference sequence). V was cut by 2 bases and J by 5 bases, with 4 bases left in between. The CDR3 contains 12 residues. In DNA, the CDR3 is TGTGCCAGCAGTTACGCTCATCAGCCCCAGCATTTT. It translates to CASSYAHQPQHF.

This clonotype was detected many times. This sequence joins TRBV4-1 and TRBJ1-5, with D possibly TRBD1 on 6 matching bases. CDR3 length: 17 residues. V lost 0 bases and J lost 0, with 12 bases in between. Germline V gene lookup returns CDR1 MGHRA and CDR2 YSYEKL. CDR3 loop: CASSQDLPRGSNQPQHF. CDR3 nucleotides: TGCGCCAGCAGCCAAGATTTGCCCAGGGGTAGCAATCAGCCCCAGCATTTT.

Ten or more counts support this clonotype. This chain links TRBV11-2 with TRBJ1-1; maybe TRBD1 (5 bases). V lost 3 bases to trimming and J lost 7 bases, with 9 bases between them. The length of the CDR3 is 12 residues. CDR1 is SGHAT, CDR2 FQNNGV, per germline. CDR3 bases: TGTGCCAGCAGCTTTAACCAGGGTGAAGCTTTCTTT. The encoded protein is CASSFNQGEAFF.

This clonotype was seen at least ten times. The genes are TRBV9 and TRBJ2-5, with D possibly matching TRBD2 (6 bases). The CDR3 has 16 amino acids. V was cut by 3 bases and J by 5 bases, with 20 bases left in between. The germline CDR1 and CDR2 sequences are SGDLS and YYNGEE. The CDR3 reads CASSAEGQGGVETQYF. The DNA for the CDR3 is TGTGCCAGCAGCGCGGAGGGGCAGGGCGGTGTGGAGACCCAGTACTTC.

This clonotype occurred many times. V usage is TRBV20-1 and J usage is TRBJ2-2, with 8 bases lining up with TRBD1. Looked up from germline, CDR1 is DFQATT and CDR2 is SNEGSKA (reference sequence). Losses at the gene ends were 0 bases for V and 7 bases for J; bases not matched to a gene: 10. The CDR3 runs 16 residues. The CDR3 region is CSARDRGRGQGGELFF. CDR3 bases: TGCAGTGCTAGAGATCGGGGCAGGGGGCAAGGCGGGGAGCTGTTTTTT.

This rearrangement joins TRBV5-6 to TRBJ1-2; possible D gene TRBD1, 5 bases. There are 13 residues in the CDR3. V lost 2 bases and J lost 7, with 12 bases in between. Germline loops: CDR1 SGHDT, CDR2 YYEEEE. The CDR3 protein is CASSLWKGSGYTF. The CDR3 bases are TGTGCCAGCAGCTTATGGAAGGGGTCTGGCTACACCTTC.

Many counts were recorded for this clonotype. The genes are TRBV20-1 and TRBJ2-2; no definite D call. This CDR3 spans 14 amino acids. CDR1 is DFQATT and CDR2 is SNEGSKA in the germline V gene (reference sequence). With 5 bases removed from V and 1 base from J, the gap between germline ends came to 11 bases. CDR3 region: CSARPGGNTGELFF. In DNA, the CDR3 is TGCAGTGCTCGACCCGGCGGGAACACCGGGGAGCTGTTTTTT.

This clonotype appeared many times. V is TRBV30 and J is TRBJ2-5; D is unclear. From germline, CDR1 is GTSNPN and CDR2 SVGIG (reference sequence). V was cut by 5 bases and J by 1 base, with 14 bases left in between. The CDR3 length is 14 residues. The CDR3 coding sequence is TGTGCCTGGCAACGCAGCTATACCCAAGAGACCCAGTACTTC. Translated: CAWQRSYTQETQYF.

This clonotype was recorded at least ten times. The gene calls are TRBV3-1 and TRBJ2-5, with 14 bases aligning to TRBD2. V was pared by 4 bases and J by 5 bases, with 6 bases of the junction left unmatched. The CDR3 spans 16 residues. In germline, CDR1 is LGHDT, CDR2 YNNKEL (reference sequence). CDR3 protein: CASSLGGLAGVETQYF. The CDR3 DNA reads TGTGCCAGCAGCCTAGGGGGACTAGCGGGGGTCGAGACCCAGTACTTC.

V gene TRBV9 combines with J gene TRBJ1-1; D gene ambiguous. Trimming cost V 5 bases and J 3 bases, with 11 bases left between them. This CDR3 contains 13 residues. CDR1 is SGDLS, CDR2 YYNGEE, per germline. This CDR3 is CASSDDGYTEAFF. The CDR3 DNA is TGTGCCAGCAGTGATGACGGGTACACTGAAGCTTTCTTT.

This clonotype was counted at least ten times. This chain links TRBV2 with TRBJ2-7, with a weak D call TRBD1 (6 bases). The germline gives CDR1 SNHLY, CDR2 FYNNEI. Trimming cost V 10 bases and J 3 bases, with 16 bases left between them. The CDR3 spans 13 residues. CDR3 bases: TGTGCCAAAACTAGGACAGAAGTCTACGAGCAGTACTTC. Its protein is CAKTRTEVYEQYF. The full variable domain, with the rest looked up from reference TRBV2 and TRBJ2-7, is EPEVTQTPSHQVTQMGQEVILRCVPISNHLYFYWYRQILGQKVEFLVSFYNNEISEKSEIFDDQFSVERPDGSNFTLKIRSTKLEDSAMYFCAKTRTEVYEQYFGPGTRLTVT.

There are many counts of this clonotype. This rearrangement joins TRBV5-4 to TRBJ2-1; 11 bases align to TRBD2. Germline CDR1 SGHNT, CDR2 YYREEE (reference sequence). V gave up 2 bases and J gave up 2 bases; unmatched junction bases: 3. This CDR3 is 16 amino acids long. CDR3 in amino acids: CASSFTSGGTYNEQFF. The CDR3 bases are TGTGCCAGCAGCTTTACTAGCGGGGGCACCTACAATGAGCAGTTCTTC.

The genes are TRBV29-1 and TRBJ2-2, with D tentatively TRBD2 (6 bases). Trimming removed 7 bases from V and 3 bases from J, with 15 bases in between. Germline loops: CDR1 SQVTM, CDR2 ANQGSEA. The CDR3 is 14 amino acids. CDR3 protein: CSGRRGADTGELFF. CDR3 coding DNA: TGCAGCGGCCGTCGCGGGGCCGACACCGGGGAGCTGTTTTTT.

V usage is TRBV7-9 and J usage is TRBJ2-7; TRBD2 is a possible D gene (6 bases). CDR1 SEHNR and CDR2 FQNEAQ come from the germline V gene (reference sequence). This CDR3 is built from 14 residues. Trimming took off 6 bases at V and 6 bases at J, with 18 bases between the two ends. CDR3 sequence reads: CASRSIGGSAEQYF. The CDR3 region has the DNA TGTGCCAGCAGGTCGATTGGAGGGTCCGCCGAGCAGTACTTC.

This clonotype was recorded at least ten times. This chain joins TRBV6-2 or TRBV6-3 and TRBJ2-7, with no clear D. Germline values: CDR1 MNHEY, CDR2 SVGEGT. V lost 0 bases to trimming and J lost 2 bases, with 2 bases between them. This CDR3 has 12 residues. The CDR3 nucleotides read TGTGCCAGCAGTTACTCGGCCTACGAGCAGTACTTC. The encoded protein is CASSYSAYEQYF.

This clonotype appeared a few times. The V and J genes are TRBV7-8 and TRBJ2-7, with D possibly being TRBD1 (6 bases). Trimming pared 5 bases from V and 7 bases from J, leaving 21 bases between. The germline V gene has CDR1 SGHVS and CDR2 FQNEAQ. The CDR3 covers 15 residues. In DNA form, the CDR3 reads TGTGCCAGCAGCCAGGGGCAGCGCTTGGCTCGGGAGCAGTACTTC. This codes for CASSQGQRLAREQYF. The full variable domain, with the rest looked up from reference TRBV7-8 and TRBJ2-7, is GAGVSQSPRYKVAKRGQDVALRCDPISGHVSLFWYQQALGQGPEFLTYFQNEAQLDKSGLPSDRFFAERPEGSVSTLKIQRTQQEDSAVYLCASSQGQRLAREQYFGPGTRLTVT.

This clonotype was detected ten times or more. J is TRBJ2-3 and V is TRBV9; 8 bases agree with TRBD2. Germline V gives CDR1 SGDLS, CDR2 YYNGEE. The CDR3 covers 14 residues. V shed 4 bases, J shed 2 bases, and the junction held 3 bases outside the gene matches. In nucleotides, the CDR3 is TGTGCCAGCAGCTTGGGACTAGTCACAGATACGCAGTATTTT. This sequence encodes CASSLGLVTDTQYF.